What follows is one T cell receptor (beta chain) and its context. No antigen is known for it. The record originates from a study of cytomegalovirus exposure and HLA in healthy donors. The study, taken as a whole, reports: In a later analysis, specific HLA alleles were associated with over 15,000 TCR beta sequences at a 0.05 false discovery rate. More clonal expansion characterized HLA-associated TCR beta chains than equally common others in a later analysis.

The CDR3 runs 18 residues. With V trimmed by 4 bases and J by 1 base, 13 bases remained unmatched. Germline CDR1 reads SGHNT; CDR2 reads YYREEE (reference sequence). Primers included in the PCR were 60 Vbeta and 13 Jbeta primers. Here immunoSEQ multiplex PCR was the method, and the copy in TCRdb shows in-frame clones only, minus some. The sample holds tens of thousands of clones, roughly 79% seen once. The rearrangement uses TRBV5-4 and TRBJ2-4, with 8 bases fitting TRBD2. The clonotype comes from a man aged 45 to 65 in good health and CMV-seronegative. The sample comprised PBMCs. This chain's CDR3 is CASSLKTGLAGAKNIQYF. In nucleotides, the CDR3 is TGTGCCAGCAGCCTAAAGACAGGACTAGCAGGGGCCAAAAACATTCAGTACTTC.